One sample yielded the 9 T cell receptor beta chains listed below, sequenced in a study of OX40 agonist ivuxolimab in advanced cancers. The protocol was immunoSEQ multiplex PCR, while the TCRdb copy is restricted to in-frame clones and leaves out a portion. In the table there are 90,000 to 100,000 clones, about 88% of which are singletons. Sequenced material: CD4+ or CD8+ T cells sorted from blood, taken in a trial of the OX40 agonist ivuxolimab. These receptors were taken from an adult with an advanced solid tumor such as melanoma, head and neck, liver or kidney cancer.

V is TRBV5-1 and J is TRBJ2-7, with 9 bases fitting TRBD1. The ends lost 1 base at V and 4 bases at J; junction bases unmatched: 9. The CDR3 runs to 16 residues. Germline V lookup: CDR1 SGHRS, CDR2 YFSETQ. Here the CDR3 DNA reads TGCGCCAGCAGCTTGACAGCCGGGACAGGGTTGTACGAGCAGTACTTC. This encodes CASSLTAGTGLYEQYF.

This clone showed up just once. The V gene is TRBV5-6, the J gene TRBJ2-7, with D perhaps TRBD1 (6 bases). There are 16 residues in the CDR3. Per germline, CDR1 SGHDT and CDR2 YYEEEE. V was pared by 0 bases and J by 3 bases, with 16 bases between. The CDR3 DNA follows: TGTGCCAGCAGCTTGGCCGAAGGGGGTCCTTACTACGAGCAGTACTTC. This encodes CASSLAEGGPYYEQYF.

The chain employs TRBV28 and TRBJ2-4; D ambiguous. The CDR3 spans 13 residues. Trimming stripped 6 bases from V and 6 bases from J, with 12 bases between. CDR1 and CDR2 from the germline V gene are MDHEN and SYDVKM. As DNA, the CDR3 is TGTGCCAGCAGGCCACCGGGTGGAAACATTCAGTACTTC. Translated, it gives CASRPPGGNIQYF.

The rearrangement links TRBV7-9 to TRBJ2-3; unclear D gene. The CDR3 runs 14 residues. In germline, CDR1 is SEHNR, CDR2 FQNEAQ (reference sequence). Trimming stripped 0 bases from V and 5 bases from J, with 9 bases between. The CDR3 protein is CASSLAEKGDTQYF. In DNA form, the CDR3 reads TGTGCCAGCAGCTTAGCCGAGAAGGGAGATACGCAGTATTTT.

About this clone: The same CDR3 is also encoded by other DNA sequences in this sample. The rearrangement uses TRBV9 and TRBJ1-6, with 7 positions matching TRBD1. The CDR3 totals 14 residues. In germline, CDR1 is SGDLS, CDR2 YYNGEE. V gave up 0 bases and J gave up 10 bases; unmatched junction bases: 4. CDR3: CASSVGQGGSPLHF. The CDR3 DNA is TGTGCCAGCAGCGTAGGGCAGGGGGGATCACCCCTCCACTTT.

The V call is TRBV30, the J call TRBJ2-5; possible D gene TRBD1, 6 bases. The CDR3 contains 14 residues. V lost 3 bases to trimming and J lost 5 bases, with 16 bases between them. The germline V gene has CDR1 GTSNPN and CDR2 SVGIG (reference sequence). This CDR3 reads CAWRGAGARETQYF. The CDR3 DNA reads as TGTGCCTGGAGGGGGGCGGGCGCGCGGGAGACCCAGTACTTC.

The V call is TRBV28, the J call TRBJ1-5; D is unresolved. Trimming took off 7 bases at V and 1 base at J, with 11 bases between the two ends. CDR1 and CDR2 from the germline V gene are MDHEN and SYDVKM. The CDR3 runs to 14 residues. CDR3 loop: CASTSLQSNQPQHF. DNA for the CDR3: TGTGCCAGCACCTCACTCCAGAGCAATCAGCCCCAGCATTTT.

V usage is TRBV19 and J usage is TRBJ1-5; 10 bases align to TRBD1. Germline trimming cut 1 base from V and 3 bases from J; bases unmatched to any gene: 3. Germline V gene data show CDR1 as LNHDA and CDR2 as SQIVND (reference sequence). The CDR3 sequence is 16 residues long. In DNA form, the CDR3 reads TGTGCCAGTAGTATAGGGACAGGGGGAGTCAATCAGCCCCAGCATTTT. It encodes CASSIGTGGVNQPQHF. The whole variable domain, filled in from reference TRBV19 and TRBJ1-5, reads DGGITQSPKYLFRKEGQNVTLSCEQNLNHDAMYWYRQDPGQGLRLIYYSQIVNDFQKGDIAEGYSVSREKKESFPLTVTSAQKNPTAFYLCASSIGTGGVNQPQHFGDGTRLSIL.

The chain has TRBV7-9 and TRBJ1-2; D is ambiguous. Looked up from germline, CDR1 is SEHNR and CDR2 is FQNEAQ (reference sequence). V lost 0 bases, J lost 3 bases, and 5 bases lay in between. CDR3 length: 13 residues. The CDR3 region is CASSLAAYYGYTF. Here the CDR3 DNA reads TGTGCCAGCAGCTTAGCCGCCTACTATGGCTACACCTTC. The full variable domain, its missing parts supplied by reference TRBV7-9 and TRBJ1-2, is DTGVSQNPRHKITKRGQNVTFRCDPISEHNRLYWYRQTLGQGPEFLTYFQNEAQLEKSRLLSDRFSAERPKGSFSTLEIQRTEQGDSAMYLCASSLAAYYGYTFGSGTRLTVV.